This entry lists 25 T cell receptor beta chains sequenced from one sample in a study of T cell responses to AZD1222 COVID-19 vaccine. Produced via immunoSEQ multiplex PCR; TCRdb's table is partial and in-frame only. The sample lists about 190,000 clones; just over 90% were seen once. Here the sequenced sample was peripheral blood, taken on day 0 of AZD1222 vaccination. The receptors shown here come from an adult in good health.

CDR3 protein: CASSSSGTSYNEQFF. The CDR3 DNA reads TGCGCCAGCAGCTCCAGCGGGACAAGCTACAATGAGCAGTTCTTC. The chain combines TRBV5-1 with TRBJ2-1; tentative D call: TRBD2 (7 bases). The CDR3 covers 15 residues. Trimming stripped 3 bases from V and 3 bases from J, with 13 bases between. The germline V gene has CDR1 SGHRS and CDR2 YFSETQ.

The rearrangement joins TRBV5-1 to TRBJ2-3, with 9 bases fitting TRBD1. The junction had 11 bases not matched to a gene; V was cut back by 2 bases and J by 4 bases. From germline, CDR1 is SGHRS and CDR2 YFSETQ. This CDR3 has 17 residues. CDR3 protein: CASSLNPGTGKSDTQYF. The CDR3 nucleotides read TGCGCCAGCAGCTTAAACCCCGGGACAGGGAAGTCAGATACGCAGTATTTT.

V usage is TRBV12-3 or TRBV12-4 and J usage is TRBJ1-1; TRBD1 might be the D (5 bases). The CDR3 is made up of 12 amino acids. The germline V and J ends were trimmed by 7 bases and 3 bases, with 9 bases remaining between them. The CDR3 is CASNQGHTEAFF. The CDR3 DNA is TGTGCCAGCAATCAGGGACACACTGAAGCTTTCTTT.

V and J are TRBV6-5 and TRBJ1-3; possibly TRBD1 for D (6 bases). Trimming cost V 6 bases and J 0 bases, with 12 bases left between them. CDR3 length equals 15 residues. Germline V gives CDR1 MNHEY, CDR2 SVGAGI. The CDR3 protein is CASSAMDSSGNTIYF. The CDR3, as DNA: TGTGCCAGCAGCGCGATGGACAGCTCTGGAAACACCATATATTTT.

The V and J genes are TRBV7-6 and TRBJ2-3, with no clear D. Germline V gene lookup returns CDR1 SGHVS and CDR2 FNYEAQ. V gave up 0 bases and J gave up 4 bases, with 14 bases separating them. CDR3 length: 16 amino acids. The CDR3 region has the DNA TGTGCCAGCAGCTTAGCCAGGAGTCGAGCAGCAGATACGCAGTATTTT. Translation: CASSLARSRAADTQYF. The complete variable domain, with remaining parts taken from reference TRBV7-6 and TRBJ2-3, reads GAGVSQSPRYKVTKRGQDVALRCDPISGHVSLYWYRQALGQGPEFLTYFNYEAQQDKSGLPNDRFSAERPEGSISTLTIQRTEQRDSAMYRCASSLARSRAADTQYFGPGTRLTVL.

This clone was detected once. The chain combines TRBV20-1 with TRBJ1-3; no clear D gene. The CDR3 spans 18 residues. V gave up 3 bases and J gave up 2 bases, with 23 bases separating them. The germline gives CDR1 DFQATT, CDR2 SNEGSKA (reference sequence). CDR3 sequence reads: CSASGEGKGSRPGNTIYF. DNA for the CDR3: TGCAGTGCTAGTGGGGAGGGAAAAGGATCACGACCTGGAAACACCATATATTTT.

CDR3 protein: CASSPPAGGTTGELFF. The CDR3 bases are TGCGCCAGCAGCCCTCCAGCGGGAGGGACGACCGGGGAGCTGTTTTTT. The chain combines TRBV4-1 with TRBJ2-2; 10 bases are shared with TRBD2. The CDR3 runs to 16 residues. CDR1 and CDR2 from the germline V gene are MGHRA and YSYEKL. The ends lost 4 bases at V and 5 bases at J; junction bases unmatched: 7.

The chain couples TRBV7-9 to TRBJ1-1, with TRBD1 matching over 7 bases. Losses at the gene ends were 5 bases for V and 0 bases for J; bases not matched to a gene: 15. Germline V lookup: CDR1 SEHNR, CDR2 FQNEAQ (reference sequence). The CDR3 has 18 amino acids. CDR3 region: CASSRGGGVPPMNTEAFF. The CDR3 DNA sequence: TGTGCCAGCAGCCGAGGGGGCGGGGTACCCCCAATGAACACTGAAGCTTTCTTT.

The chain links TRBV9 to TRBJ1-6; TRBD1 is a possible D gene (5 bases). Trimming removed 3 bases at V and 2 bases at J, with 9 bases between. Germline CDR1 SGDLS, CDR2 YYNGEE. The CDR3 is 15 amino acids. The CDR3 loop reads CASSATGTYNSPLHF. The CDR3 DNA reads as TGTGCCAGCAGCGCAACAGGTACCTATAATTCACCCCTCCACTTT.

Here the CDR3 DNA reads TGCGCCAGCAGCCAACGAAGCGGAGAGCAGTACTTC. The encoded protein is CASSQRSGEQYF. The V gene is TRBV4-1, the J gene TRBJ2-7, with D maybe TRBD2 (5 bases). This CDR3 spans 12 amino acids. CDR1 MGHRA and CDR2 YSYEKL come from the germline V gene. Trimming stripped 2 bases from V and 7 bases from J, with 9 bases between.

The rearrangement joins TRBV7-3 to TRBJ1-1; D remains ambiguous. Germline CDR1 is SGHTA and CDR2 is FQGTGA. This CDR3 contains 14 residues. Trimming left V 0 bases short and J 8 bases short, with 13 bases between. This chain's CDR3 is CASSLTPYSGEAFF. CDR3 bases: TGTGCCAGCAGCTTAACCCCGTACAGTGGGGAAGCTTTCTTT.

This clone was seen just once. The rearrangement uses TRBV6-5 and TRBJ2-2; 7 nucleotides line up with TRBD2. V dropped 6 bases and J dropped 1; count of bases not matched to a gene: 5. Germline V lookup: CDR1 MNHEY, CDR2 SVGAGI. The length of the CDR3 is 15 residues. The DNA of the CDR3 is TGTGCCAGCAGGCCCCTAGCGGTGAACACCGGGGAGCTGTTTTTT. This encodes CASRPLAVNTGELFF.

This rearrangement joins TRBV5-5 to TRBJ2-6; D remains ambiguous. CDR1 and CDR2 from the germline V gene are SGHKS and YYEKEE (reference sequence). The CDR3 is made up of 14 amino acids. Trimming removed 2 bases at V and 4 bases at J, with 7 bases between. In nucleotides, the CDR3 is TGTGCCAGCAGCTTCCTATTGGGGGCCAACGTCCTGACTTTC. Residues: CASSFLLGANVLTF.

V and J are TRBV12-5 and TRBJ1-1; D gene ambiguous. Germline assignment: CDR1 LGHNT and CDR2 FRNRAP. This CDR3 comprises 14 residues. Between the trimmed V and J ends, which lost 4 bases and 4 bases, there was a span of 13 bases. The CDR3 sequence is CASGSPRYGTEAFF. The CDR3 DNA reads TGTGCTAGTGGTTCCCCAAGGTATGGCACTGAAGCTTTCTTT.

On this clone itself: The sample contains more than one DNA sequence encoding this CDR3. This chain links TRBV12-3 or TRBV12-4 with TRBJ1-2; D is unresolved. This CDR3 comprises 12 residues. With 2 bases removed from V and 2 bases from J, the gap between germline ends came to 3 bases. The CDR3 region has the DNA TGTGCCAGCAGTTTACGAAACTATGGCTACACCTTC. Encoded protein: CASSLRNYGYTF.

The chain links TRBV15 to TRBJ1-6; 7 bases fit TRBD1. CDR1 LNHNV and CDR2 YYDKDF come from the germline V gene (reference sequence). The CDR3 contains 14 residues. J gave up 9 bases and V 3 bases, and 5 bases lay outside the gene matches. In DNA, the CDR3 is TGTGCCACCAGCAGGACAGGGTTTGGTTCACCCCTCCACTTT. This sequence encodes CATSRTGFGSPLHF. Based on the CDR3 plus reference TRBV15 and TRBJ1-6, the full variable domain is DAMVIQNPRYQVTQFGKPVTLSCSQTLNHNVMYWYQQKSSQAPKLLFHYYDKDFNNEADTPDNFQSRRPNTSFCFLDIRSPGLGDTAMYLCATSRTGFGSPLHFGNGTRLTVT.

The chain joins TRBV6-2 or TRBV6-3 to TRBJ1-2; D remains unclear. Trimming stripped 5 bases from V and 6 bases from J, with 19 bases between. This CDR3 contains 15 residues. The germline gives CDR1 MNHEY, CDR2 SVGEGT. CDR3 in DNA: TGTGCCAGCAGTGGTACCGTGGACGATTGGAATGGCTACACCTTC. This sequence encodes CASSGTVDDWNGYTF.

The chain combines TRBV5-1 with TRBJ2-2; D is uncertain. This CDR3 has 12 amino acids. Germline CDR1 SGHRS, CDR2 YFSETQ. The V and J ends lost 5 bases and 1 base respectively, with 3 bases between them. This CDR3 is CASSVNTGELFF. The CDR3 coding sequence is TGCGCCAGCAGTGTGAACACCGGGGAGCTGTTTTTT.

The chain joins TRBV27 to TRBJ1-1, with 8 bases matching TRBD1. Germline CDR1 reads MNHEY; CDR2 reads SMNVEV (reference sequence). CDR3 length: 15 residues. V shed 5 bases, J shed 0 bases, and the junction held 5 bases outside the gene matches. CDR3 in DNA: TGTGCCAGCAGTCTGAGGGACAGGTTGAACACTGAAGCTTTCTTT. Translated, it gives CASSLRDRLNTEAFF.

The chain links TRBV9 to TRBJ1-6; D is ambiguous. This CDR3 comprises 14 residues. The germline gives CDR1 SGDLS, CDR2 YYNGEE. Trimming stripped 4 bases from V and 9 bases from J, with 14 bases between. This CDR3 reads CASSTRRQFSPLHF. CDR3 bases: TGTGCCAGCAGCACACGCCGACAATTTTCACCCCTCCACTTT.

J is TRBJ1-2 and V is TRBV3-1 (or the pseudogene TRBV3-2); TRBD1 is a possible D gene (5 bases). Germline V gene sequence: CDR1 LGHDT, CDR2 YNNKEL (reference sequence). V lost 2 bases and J lost 8, with 21 bases in between. The CDR3 loop spans 16 amino acids. In DNA, the CDR3 is TGTGCCAGCAGCCAATTTGGCCGGGACGGGGTGAGGGGCTACACCTTC. Amino acid sequence: CASSQFGRDGVRGYTF.

This chain links TRBV24-1 with TRBJ2-2; 8 nucleotides agree with TRBD1. CDR1 and CDR2 (germline): KGHDR, SFDVKD. CDR3 length: 14 amino acids. The junction had 7 bases not matched to a gene; V was cut back by 11 bases and J by 3 bases. CDR3 sequence (DNA): TGTGCCATCGGTCGGACAGGGCACACCGGGGAGCTGTTTTTT. Amino acid sequence: CAIGRTGHTGELFF.

The chain carries TRBV4-1 and TRBJ1-4; no firm D call. Trimming took off 1 base at V and 8 bases at J, with 8 bases between the two ends. The CDR3 has 13 residues. Germline V gene lookup returns CDR1 MGHRA and CDR2 YSYEKL. CDR3 coding DNA: TGCGCCAGCAGCCAAGTAGGTTCGGAAAAACTGTTTTTT. Encoded protein: CASSQVGSEKLFF.

The chain uses TRBV28 and TRBJ2-1; 11 nucleotides agree with TRBD2. The germline V gene has CDR1 MDHEN and CDR2 SYDVKM. J gave up 8 bases and V 4 bases, and 25 bases lay outside the gene matches. The CDR3 is 21 amino acids. The CDR3 loop reads CASSWAGRPTSGIGPQDEQFF. In DNA form, the CDR3 reads TGTGCCAGCAGTTGGGCAGGGCGACCGACTAGCGGGATAGGGCCCCAAGATGAGCAGTTCTTC.

The chain has TRBV13 and TRBJ2-1, with a weak D call TRBD2 (6 bases). The germline V gene encodes CDR1 PRHDT and CDR2 FYEKMQ (reference sequence). V was cut by 5 bases and J by 13 bases, with 12 bases left in between. The CDR3 is 11 amino acids. In DNA, the CDR3 is TGTGCCAGCAGCCGCGGGACGCGACAGTTCTTC. This encodes CASSRGTRQFF.